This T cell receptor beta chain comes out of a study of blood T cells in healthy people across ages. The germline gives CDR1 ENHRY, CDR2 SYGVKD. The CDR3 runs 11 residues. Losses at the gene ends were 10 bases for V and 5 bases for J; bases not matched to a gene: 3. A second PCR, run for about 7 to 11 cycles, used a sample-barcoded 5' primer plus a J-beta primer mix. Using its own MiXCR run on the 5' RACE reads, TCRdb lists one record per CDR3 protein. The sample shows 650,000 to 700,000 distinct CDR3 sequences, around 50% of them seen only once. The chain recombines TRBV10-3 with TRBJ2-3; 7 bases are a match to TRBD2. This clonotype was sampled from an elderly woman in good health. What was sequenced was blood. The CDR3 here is CATGEGDTQYF. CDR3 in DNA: TGTGCCACCGGGGAGGGAGATACGCAGTATTTT.